This T cell receptor beta chain was sequenced during a study of blood T cell repertoires in COVID-19. Across the whole study: Both acute and convalescent COVID-19 samples were obtained from the United States, Italy and Spain. The analysed material was cDNA or gDNA that came from T cells, B-cell-depleted T cells, or PBMCs.

Original analysis: Amplifying reference gene primers gave estimates of nucleated cell counts. The table came from immunoSEQ multiplex PCR; TCRdb's copy has only in-frame clones and leaves some out. V, J and clone size are taken as reported in that table, and D and trimming were inferred from the DNA itself. The sample has roughly 260,000 clones, around 87% seen once; the top ten hold over 2%. Germline loops: CDR1 SGDLS, CDR2 YYNGEE. CDR3 length: 12 residues. Trimming took off 2 bases at V and 5 bases at J, with 4 bases between the two ends. J is TRBJ2-2 and V is TRBV9; D is ambiguous. The source of this sequence is a woman aged 45-65 years with acute or convalescent COVID-19. The source material was peripheral blood. The CDR3 is CASSVLTGELFF. The CDR3 DNA reads as TGTGCCAGCAGCGTCTTGACCGGGGAGCTGTTTTTT.